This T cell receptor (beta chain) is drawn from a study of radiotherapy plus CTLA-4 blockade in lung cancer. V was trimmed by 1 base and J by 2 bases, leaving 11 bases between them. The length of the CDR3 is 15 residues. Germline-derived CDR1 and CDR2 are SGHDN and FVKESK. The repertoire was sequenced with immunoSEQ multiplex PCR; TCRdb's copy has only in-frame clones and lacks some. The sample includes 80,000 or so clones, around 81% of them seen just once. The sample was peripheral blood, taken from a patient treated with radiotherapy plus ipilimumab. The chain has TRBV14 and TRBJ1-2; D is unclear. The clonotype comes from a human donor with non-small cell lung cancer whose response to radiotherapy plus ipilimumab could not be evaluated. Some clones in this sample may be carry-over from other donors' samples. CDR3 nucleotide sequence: TGTGCCAGCAGCCAAGGGCGACTCAACAACTATGGCTACACCTTC. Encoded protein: CASSQGRLNNYGYTF.